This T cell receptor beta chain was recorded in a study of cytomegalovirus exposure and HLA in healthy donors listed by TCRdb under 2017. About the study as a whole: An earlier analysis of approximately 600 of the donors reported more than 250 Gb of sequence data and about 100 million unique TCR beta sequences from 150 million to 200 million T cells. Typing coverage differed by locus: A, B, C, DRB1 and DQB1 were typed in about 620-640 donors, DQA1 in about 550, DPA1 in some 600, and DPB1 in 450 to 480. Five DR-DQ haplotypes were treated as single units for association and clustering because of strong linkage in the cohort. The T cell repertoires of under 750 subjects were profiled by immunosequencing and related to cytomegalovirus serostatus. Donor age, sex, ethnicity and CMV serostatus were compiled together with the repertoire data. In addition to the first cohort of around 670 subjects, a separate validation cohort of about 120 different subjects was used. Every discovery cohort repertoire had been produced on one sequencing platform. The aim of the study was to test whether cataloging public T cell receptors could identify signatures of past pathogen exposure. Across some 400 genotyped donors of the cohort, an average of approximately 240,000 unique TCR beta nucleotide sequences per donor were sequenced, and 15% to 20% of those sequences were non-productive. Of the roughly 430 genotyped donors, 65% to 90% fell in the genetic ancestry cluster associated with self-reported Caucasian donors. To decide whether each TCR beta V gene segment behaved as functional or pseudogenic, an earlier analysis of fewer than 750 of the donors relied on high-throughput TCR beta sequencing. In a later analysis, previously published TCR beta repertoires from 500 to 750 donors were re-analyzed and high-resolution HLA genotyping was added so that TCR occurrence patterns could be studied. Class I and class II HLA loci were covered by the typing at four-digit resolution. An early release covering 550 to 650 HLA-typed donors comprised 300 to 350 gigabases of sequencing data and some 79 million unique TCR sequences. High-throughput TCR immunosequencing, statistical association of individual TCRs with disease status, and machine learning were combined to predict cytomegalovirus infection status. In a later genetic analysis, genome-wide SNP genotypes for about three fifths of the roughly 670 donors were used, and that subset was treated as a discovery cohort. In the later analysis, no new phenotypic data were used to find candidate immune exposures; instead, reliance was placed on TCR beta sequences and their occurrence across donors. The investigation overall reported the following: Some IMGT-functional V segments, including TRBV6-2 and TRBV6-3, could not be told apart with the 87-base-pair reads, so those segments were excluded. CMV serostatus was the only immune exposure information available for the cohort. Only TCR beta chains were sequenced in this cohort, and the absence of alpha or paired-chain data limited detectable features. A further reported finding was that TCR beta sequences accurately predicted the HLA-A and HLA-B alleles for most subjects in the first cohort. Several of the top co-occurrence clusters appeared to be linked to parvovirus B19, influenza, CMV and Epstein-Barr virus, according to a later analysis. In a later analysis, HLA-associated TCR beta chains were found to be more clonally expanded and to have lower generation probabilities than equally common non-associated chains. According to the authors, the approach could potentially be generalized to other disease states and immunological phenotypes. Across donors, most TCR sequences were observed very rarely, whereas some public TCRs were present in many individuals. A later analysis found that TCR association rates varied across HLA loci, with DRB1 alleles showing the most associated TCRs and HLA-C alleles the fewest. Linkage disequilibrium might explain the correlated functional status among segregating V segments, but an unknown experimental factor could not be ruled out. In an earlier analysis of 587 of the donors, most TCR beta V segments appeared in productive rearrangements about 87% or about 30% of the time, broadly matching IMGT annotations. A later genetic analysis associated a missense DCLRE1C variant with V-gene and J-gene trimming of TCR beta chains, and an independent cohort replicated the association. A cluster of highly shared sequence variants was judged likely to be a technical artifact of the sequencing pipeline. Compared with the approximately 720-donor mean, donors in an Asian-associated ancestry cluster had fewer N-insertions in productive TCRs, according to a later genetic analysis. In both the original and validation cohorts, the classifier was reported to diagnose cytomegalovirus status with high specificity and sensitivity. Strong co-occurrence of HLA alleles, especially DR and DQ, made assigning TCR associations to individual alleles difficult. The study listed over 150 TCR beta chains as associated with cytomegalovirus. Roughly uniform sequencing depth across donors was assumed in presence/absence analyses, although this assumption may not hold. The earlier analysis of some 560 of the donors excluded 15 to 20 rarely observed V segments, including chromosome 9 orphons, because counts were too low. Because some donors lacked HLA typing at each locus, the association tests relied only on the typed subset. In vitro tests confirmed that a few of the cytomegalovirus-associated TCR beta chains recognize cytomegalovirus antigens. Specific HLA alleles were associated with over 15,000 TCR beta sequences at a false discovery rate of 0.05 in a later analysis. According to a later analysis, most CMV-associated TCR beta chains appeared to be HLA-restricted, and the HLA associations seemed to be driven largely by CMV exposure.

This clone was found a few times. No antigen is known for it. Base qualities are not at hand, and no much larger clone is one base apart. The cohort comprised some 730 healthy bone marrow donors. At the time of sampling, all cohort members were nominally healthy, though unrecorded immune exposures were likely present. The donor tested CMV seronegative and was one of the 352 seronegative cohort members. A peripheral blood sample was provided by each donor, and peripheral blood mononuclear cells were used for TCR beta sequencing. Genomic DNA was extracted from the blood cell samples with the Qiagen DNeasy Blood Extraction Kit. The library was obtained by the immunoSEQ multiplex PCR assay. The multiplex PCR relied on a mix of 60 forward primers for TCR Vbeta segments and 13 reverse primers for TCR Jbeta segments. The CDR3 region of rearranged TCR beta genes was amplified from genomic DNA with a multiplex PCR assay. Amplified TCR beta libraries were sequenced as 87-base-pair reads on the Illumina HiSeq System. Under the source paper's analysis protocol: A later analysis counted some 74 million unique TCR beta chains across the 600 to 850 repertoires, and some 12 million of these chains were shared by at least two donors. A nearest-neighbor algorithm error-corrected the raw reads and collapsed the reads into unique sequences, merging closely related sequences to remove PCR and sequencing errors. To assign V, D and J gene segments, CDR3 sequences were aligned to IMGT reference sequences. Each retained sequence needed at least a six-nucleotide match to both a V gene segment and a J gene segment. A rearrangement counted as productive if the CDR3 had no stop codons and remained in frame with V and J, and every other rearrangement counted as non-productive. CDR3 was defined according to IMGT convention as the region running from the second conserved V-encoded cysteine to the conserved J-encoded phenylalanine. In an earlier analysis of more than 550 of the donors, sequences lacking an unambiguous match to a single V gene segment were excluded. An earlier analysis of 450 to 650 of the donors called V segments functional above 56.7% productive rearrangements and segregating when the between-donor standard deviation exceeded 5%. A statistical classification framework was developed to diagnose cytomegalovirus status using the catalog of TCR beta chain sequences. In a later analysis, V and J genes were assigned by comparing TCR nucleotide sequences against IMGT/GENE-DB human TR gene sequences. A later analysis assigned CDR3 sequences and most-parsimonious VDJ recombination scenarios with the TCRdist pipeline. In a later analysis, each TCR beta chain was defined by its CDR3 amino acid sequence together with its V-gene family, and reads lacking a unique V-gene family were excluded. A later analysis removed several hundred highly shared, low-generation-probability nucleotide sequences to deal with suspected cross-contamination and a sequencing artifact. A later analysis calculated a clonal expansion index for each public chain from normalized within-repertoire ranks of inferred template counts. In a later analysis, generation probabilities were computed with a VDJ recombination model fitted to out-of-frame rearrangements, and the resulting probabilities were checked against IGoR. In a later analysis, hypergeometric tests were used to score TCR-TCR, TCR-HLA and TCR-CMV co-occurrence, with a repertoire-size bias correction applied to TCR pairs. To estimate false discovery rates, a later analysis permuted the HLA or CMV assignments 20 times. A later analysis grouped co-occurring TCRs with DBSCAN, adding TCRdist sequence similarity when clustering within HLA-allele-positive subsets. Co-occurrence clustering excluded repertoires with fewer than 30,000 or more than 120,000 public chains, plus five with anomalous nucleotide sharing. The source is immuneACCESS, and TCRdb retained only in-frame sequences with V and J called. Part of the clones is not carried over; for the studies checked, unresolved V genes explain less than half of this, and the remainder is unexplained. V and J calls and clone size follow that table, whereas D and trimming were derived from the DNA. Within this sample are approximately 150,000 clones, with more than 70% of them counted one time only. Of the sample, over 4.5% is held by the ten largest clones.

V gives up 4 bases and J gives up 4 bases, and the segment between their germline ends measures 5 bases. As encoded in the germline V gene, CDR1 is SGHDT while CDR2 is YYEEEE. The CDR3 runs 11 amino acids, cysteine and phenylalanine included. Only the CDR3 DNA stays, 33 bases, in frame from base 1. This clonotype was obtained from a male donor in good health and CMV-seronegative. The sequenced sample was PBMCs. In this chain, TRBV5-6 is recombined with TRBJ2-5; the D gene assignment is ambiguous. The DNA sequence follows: TGTGCCAGCAGCGTTCGAGAGACCCAGTACTTC. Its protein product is CASSVRETQYF.